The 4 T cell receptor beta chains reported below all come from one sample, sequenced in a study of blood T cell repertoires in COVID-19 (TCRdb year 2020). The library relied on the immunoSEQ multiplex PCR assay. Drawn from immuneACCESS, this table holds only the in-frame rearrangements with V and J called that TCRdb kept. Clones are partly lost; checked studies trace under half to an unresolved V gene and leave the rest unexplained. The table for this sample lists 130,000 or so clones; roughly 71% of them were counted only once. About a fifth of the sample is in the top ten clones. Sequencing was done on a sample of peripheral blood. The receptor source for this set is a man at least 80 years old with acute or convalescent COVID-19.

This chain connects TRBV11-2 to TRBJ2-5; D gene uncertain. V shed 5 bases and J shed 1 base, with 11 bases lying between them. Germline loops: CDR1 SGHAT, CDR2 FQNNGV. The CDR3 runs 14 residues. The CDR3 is CASSPIPGQETQYF. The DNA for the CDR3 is TGTGCCAGCAGCCCAATCCCCGGCCAAGAGACCCAGTACTTC.

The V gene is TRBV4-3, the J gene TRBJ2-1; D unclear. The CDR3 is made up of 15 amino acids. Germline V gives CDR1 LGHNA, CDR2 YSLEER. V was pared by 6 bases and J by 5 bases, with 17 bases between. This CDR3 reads CASSLTGPGDNEQFF. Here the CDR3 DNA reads TGCGCCAGCAGTTTGACGGGTCCGGGTGACAATGAGCAGTTCTTC.

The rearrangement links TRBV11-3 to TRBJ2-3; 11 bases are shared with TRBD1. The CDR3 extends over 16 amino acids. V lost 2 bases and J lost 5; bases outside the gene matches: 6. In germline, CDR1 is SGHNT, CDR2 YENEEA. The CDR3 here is CASSLRLGTGGDTQYF. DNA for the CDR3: TGTGCCAGCAGCTTAAGATTGGGGACAGGGGGAGATACGCAGTATTTT.

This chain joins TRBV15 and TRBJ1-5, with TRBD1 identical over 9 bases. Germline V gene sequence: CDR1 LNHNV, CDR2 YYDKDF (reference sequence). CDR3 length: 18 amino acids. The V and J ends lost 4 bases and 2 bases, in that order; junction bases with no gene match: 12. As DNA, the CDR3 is TGTGCCACCAGCAAGCCGACTACAGGGGGCAAGGGCAATCAGCCCCAGCATTTT. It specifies CATSKPTTGGKGNQPQHF.